Listed below are T cell receptor beta chains from one sample, sequenced in a study of blood T cell repertoires in COVID-19. The assay was immunoSEQ multiplex PCR, and TCRdb's table has in-frame clones only and misses some. The sample includes 190,000 or so clones, around 87% of them seen just once. Sequenced: peripheral blood. The receptors shown here come from a middle-aged man with active or convalescent COVID-19. CDR3s include the opening cysteine and the closing phenylalanine or tryptophan. The D gene is left open where the match is weak. Part of the rows lack a size; the others show once, few, many or a class for expanded clones.

d_gene | abundance | j_gene | v_gene | CDR3nt | CDR3aa
NA | NA | TRBJ1-2 | TRBV7-9 | TGTGCCAGCAGCTTAGGTCAGGGAATAGGCGGCTACACCTTC | CASSLGQGIGGYTF
NA | NA | TRBJ1-1 | TRBV19 | TGTGCCAGTAGCACCTTATCCGGGGGGCGCACTGAAGCTTTCTTT | CASSTLSGGRTEAFF
NA | NA | TRBJ1-2 | TRBV19 | TGTGCCAGTAGCCCCGGTCCCGAGGACTATGGCTACACCTTC | CASSPGPEDYGYTF
NA | NA | TRBJ1-5 | TRBV6-1 | TGTGCCAGCAGTGCCACAATTCTGATTGCAGGGGGCAATCAGCCCCAGCATTTT | CASSATILIAGGNQPQHF
NA | NA | TRBJ1-4 | TRBV28 | TGTGCCAGCAGTATACAGGGCCTAGGGGAAAAACTGTTTTTT | CASSIQGLGEKLFF
TRBD1 | NA | TRBJ2-7 | TRBV19 | TGTGCCAGTAGTCCCACAGGGGCGCCCTACGAGCAGTACTTC | CASSPTGAPYEQYF
NA | NA | TRBJ2-2 | TRBV12-5 | TGTGCTAGTGGTTTGCAAGACAGTTTTGGGGAGCTGTTTTTT | CASGLQDSFGELFF
TRBD2 | NA | TRBJ2-5 | TRBV14 | TGTGCCAGCAGCCAAGTCTTTGCGGGGGGGCAAGAGACCCAGTACTTC | CASSQVFAGGQETQYF
TRBD2 | NA | TRBJ2-3 | TRBV10-3 | TGTGCCATCAGTGATACGACTAGCTCAGATACGCAGTATTTT | CAISDTTSSDTQYF
NA | NA | TRBJ2-3 | TRBV27 | TGTGCCAGCAGCAAATTGGGGGGAGATACGCAGTATTTT | CASSKLGGDTQYF
NA | NA | TRBJ2-2 | TRBV5-1 | TGCGCCAGCAGCCCCCACCCTACCTACACCGGGGAGCTGTTTTTT | CASSPHPTYTGELFF
TRBD1 | NA | TRBJ1-6 | TRBV7-7 | TGTGCTAGCAGCTTAATTAAGCGGACAGGGGAAGGTTCACCCCTCCACTTT | CASSLIKRTGEGSPLHF
NA | NA | TRBJ2-4 | TRBV10-3 | TGTGCCATCAGTGAGTCTGAGGACATTCAGTACTTC | CAISESEDIQYF
NA | NA | TRBJ2-7 | TRBV30 | TGTGCCTGGAGTTATTCTAGGAGCTCCTACGAGCAGTACTTC | CAWSYSRSSYEQYF
NA | NA | TRBJ1-1 | TRBV29-1 | TGCAGCGTTGGCGGGGTAGGGACTGAAGCTTTCTTT | CSVGGVGTEAFF
TRBD1 | NA | TRBJ2-1 | TRBV2 | TGTGCCAGCCGGACAGGGTCGGATGAGCAGTTCTTC | CASRTGSDEQFF
TRBD1 | NA | TRBJ2-7 | TRBV7-9 | TGTGCCAGCAGCTTTGGGACAGGGAATGGCTACGAGCAGTACTTC | CASSFGTGNGYEQYF
NA | NA | TRBJ1-4 | TRBV7-9 | TGTGCCAGCAGCTTAGTGACGCGGGGCAGAAGGAATGAAAAACTGTTTTTT | CASSLVTRGRRNEKLFF
NA | once | TRBJ1-6 | TRBV7-2 | TGTGCCAGCAGCCTGGGACTGAATTCACCCCTCCACTTT | CASSLGLNSPLHF
TRBD1 | NA | TRBJ2-7 | TRBV15 | TGTGCCACCAGCAGCGACAGGGTTAAGCAGTACTTC | CATSSDRVKQYF
NA | NA | TRBJ1-1 | TRBV11-3 | TGTGCCAGCAGCCAGGGACATCAAAACACTGAAGCTTTCTTT | CASSQGHQNTEAFF
NA | NA | TRBJ2-7 | TRBV7-8 | TGTGCCAGCAGCTTAGTTCGGACTAACTCCTACGAGCAGTACTTC | CASSLVRTNSYEQYF
TRBD2 | NA | TRBJ2-1 | TRBV7-7 | TGTGCTAGCAGCCCAAGCGGGAGCTCCTACAATGAGCAGTTCTTC | CASSPSGSSYNEQFF
NA | NA | TRBJ2-2 | TRBV28 | TGTGCCAGCAGTTACCATAGAAGACAGGACCAAAACACCGGGGAGCTGTTTTTT | CASSYHRRQDQNTGELFF
NA | NA | TRBJ1-5 | TRBV13 | TGTGCCAGCAGCTCGGGGGTATATAGCAATCAGCCCCAGCATTTT | CASSSGVYSNQPQHF
TRBD1 | NA | TRBJ1-4 | TRBV15 | TGTGCCACCAGCAGAGACAGGGGGCGCGGAAAACTGTTTTTT | CATSRDRGRGKLFF
NA | NA | TRBJ1-5 | TRBV19 | TGTGCCAGTAGTACCCCAGGTTATAGCAATCAGCCCCAGCATTTT | CASSTPGYSNQPQHF
TRBD2 | NA | TRBJ2-1 | TRBV3-1/TRBV3-2 | TGTGCCAGCAGCCAAGACGGGGGGTACCCCGGTGAGCAGTTCTTC | CASSQDGGYPGEQFF
NA | once | TRBJ2-3 | TRBV20-1 | TGCAGCCCTGACGCCGGGGATACGCAGTATTTT | CSPDAGDTQYF
NA | NA | TRBJ1-6 | TRBV11-2 | TGTGCCAGCAGCTTAGGTGAAGGGGGGGCCTTCTATAATTCACCCCTCCACTTT | CASSLGEGGAFYNSPLHF
NA | NA | TRBJ2-1 | TRBV28 | TGTGCCAGCAGTCTCAATATGGGGAGCTCCTACAATGAGCAGTTCTTC | CASSLNMGSSYNEQFF
TRBD2 | NA | TRBJ2-7 | TRBV6-5 | TGTGCCAGCAGTTTACTAGCGGGGCTCTCCTACGAGCAGTACTTC | CASSLLAGLSYEQYF
NA | NA | TRBJ1-2 | TRBV7-9 | TGTGCCAGCAGCTGGGAGACTGGCTACACCTTC | CASSWETGYTF
NA | NA | TRBJ1-5 | TRBV18 | TGTGCCAGCTCACCACCTCGGGGGCAGCCCCAGCATTTT | CASSPPRGQPQHF
NA | NA | TRBJ1-2 | TRBV5-1 | TGCGCCAGCAGCTTGTCAGGAAACGATGGCTACACCTTC | CASSLSGNDGYTF
NA | NA | TRBJ1-5 | TRBV6-2/TRBV6-3 | TGTGCCAGCAGTTACTCGGCAGGTGGCAATCAGCCCCAGCATTTT | CASSYSAGGNQPQHF
NA | NA | TRBJ1-1 | TRBV7-6 | TGTGCCAGCAGCTCTTACACTGAAGCTTTCTTT | CASSSYTEAFF
NA | NA | TRBJ1-5 | TRBV18 | TGTGCCAGCTCACCAGAGGAGCTTCAGCCCCAGCATTTT | CASSPEELQPQHF
TRBD2 | few | TRBJ2-3 | TRBV5-1 | TGCGCCAGCAGCTCTCTCCCTAGCGGGGGAACAGATACGCAGTATTTT | CASSSLPSGGTDTQYF
NA | once | TRBJ2-5 | TRBV7-9 | TGTGCCAGCAGCCTTTCCTTTGCAGGCGAGACCCAGTACTTC | CASSLSFAGETQYF
TRBD1 | NA | TRBJ2-7 | TRBV19 | TGTGCCAGTAGCGGGACAGGGTTTGAGCAGTACTTC | CASSGTGFEQYF
NA | NA | TRBJ2-2 | TRBV5-1 | TGCGCCAGCAAGGAGGGGAACACCGGGGAGCTGTTTTTT | CASKEGNTGELFF
NA | NA | TRBJ1-3 | TRBV5-4 | TGTGCCAGCAGCTTGGGTCCCAAGGCGGATGGAAACACCATATATTTT | CASSLGPKADGNTIYF
NA | NA | TRBJ2-5 | TRBV12-3/TRBV12-4 | TGTGCCAGCAGTTTAAGGCTAGAGGAGACCCAGTACTTC | CASSLRLEETQYF
TRBD1 | NA | TRBJ1-2 | TRBV6-5 | TGTGCCAGCGGCACAGGACAGGTTTCTGGCTACACCTTC | CASGTGQVSGYTF
NA | NA | TRBJ1-2 | TRBV18 | TGTGCCAGCTCACCACAGGAGGGGAACTATGGCTACACCTTC | CASSPQEGNYGYTF
TRBD2 | NA | TRBJ2-7 | TRBV7-3 | TGTGCCAGCAGCTTAGGGACTAGCGACGAGCAGTACTTC | CASSLGTSDEQYF
TRBD1 | few | TRBJ1-1 | TRBV6-1 | TGTGCCAGCAGTGAAAGGGACAGTGAAGCTTTCTTT | CASSERDSEAFF
NA | NA | TRBJ1-1 | TRBV15 | TGTGCCACCAGCAGAAACAGGGTAGGAACTGAAGCTTTCTTT | CATSRNRVGTEAFF